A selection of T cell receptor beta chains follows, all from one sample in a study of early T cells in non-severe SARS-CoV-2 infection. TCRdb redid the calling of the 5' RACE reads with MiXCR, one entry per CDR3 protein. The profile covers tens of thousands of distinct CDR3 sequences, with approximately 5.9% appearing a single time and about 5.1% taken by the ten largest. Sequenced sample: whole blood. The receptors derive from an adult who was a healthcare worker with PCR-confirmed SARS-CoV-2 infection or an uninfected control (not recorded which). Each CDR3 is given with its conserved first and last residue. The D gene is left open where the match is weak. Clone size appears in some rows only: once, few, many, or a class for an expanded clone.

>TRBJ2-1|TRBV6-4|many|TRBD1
TGTGCCAGCAGTGACTCGGGGGACAGTTCGAATGAGCAGTTCTTC
CASSDSGDSSNEQFF
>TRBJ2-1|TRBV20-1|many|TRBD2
TGCAGTGCTAGAGATCCGGGGGGGATTTACAATGAGCAGTTCTTC
CSARDPGGIYNEQFF
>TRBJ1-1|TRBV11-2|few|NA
TGTGCCAGCAGCCTTAAACTGCTGACAGGCCCGAACACTGAAGCTTTCTTT
CASSLKLLTGPNTEAFF
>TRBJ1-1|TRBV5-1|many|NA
TGCGCCAGCAGCTTGACGCTGGGGGCGGGTGAAGCTTTCTTT
CASSLTLGAGEAFF
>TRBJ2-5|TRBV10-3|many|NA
TGTGCCATCCACTCCGGACAGTACCAAGAGACCCAGTACTTC
CAIHSGQYQETQYF
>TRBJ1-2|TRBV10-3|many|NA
TGTGCCATCAAACAGAACTATGGCTACACCTTC
CAIKQNYGYTF
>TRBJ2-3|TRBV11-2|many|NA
TGTGCCAGCAGCTCCCTCCGGGGTCCGGTAACCACAGATACGCAGTATTTT
CASSSLRGPVTTDTQYF
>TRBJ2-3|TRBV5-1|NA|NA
TGCGCCAGCAGCTTGGCGGGAGATCCGACAGATACGCAGTATTTT
CASSLAGDPTDTQYF
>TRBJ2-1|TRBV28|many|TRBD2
TGTGCCAGCAGTTTAGCGGGAGAGGGCGACAATGAGCAGTTCTTC
CASSLAGEGDNEQFF
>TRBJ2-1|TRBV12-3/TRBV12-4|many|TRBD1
TGTGCCAGCAGTCCCGGACAGGGGGCCTACAATGAGCAGTTCTTC
CASSPGQGAYNEQFF
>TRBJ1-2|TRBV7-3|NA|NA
TGTGCCAGCAGCCCCCGGGGGGGTGGCTACACCTTC
CASSPRGGGYTF
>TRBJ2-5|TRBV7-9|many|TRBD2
TGTGCCAGCAGCTTAGCTTCAGCGGGAGGTCGGGAGACCCAGTACTTC
CASSLASAGGRETQYF
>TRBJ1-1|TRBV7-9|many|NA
TGTGCCAGCAGCTTTACTACGGGAAGATCTTACGAAGCTTTCTTT
CASSFTTGRSYEAFF
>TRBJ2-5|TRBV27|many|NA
TGTGCCAGCAGTTTATCGATAGTGGTGGGGCTACAAGAGACCCAGTACTTC
CASSLSIVVGLQETQYF
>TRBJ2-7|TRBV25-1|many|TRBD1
TGTGCCAGCAGTGAAGAGGGACAGCTCTACGAGCAGTACTTC
CASSEEGQLYEQYF
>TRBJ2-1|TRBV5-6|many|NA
TGTGCCAGCAGCTCAGCAGGGTACGGGTACAATGAGCAGTTCTTC
CASSSAGYGYNEQFF
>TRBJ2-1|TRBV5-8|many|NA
TGTGCCAGCAGCTTGTCGACCGGGCGTTCCTACAATGAGCAGTTCTTC
CASSLSTGRSYNEQFF
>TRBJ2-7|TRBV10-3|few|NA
TGTGCCATCAGGACGACAGGAATCTCCTACGAGCAGTACTTC
CAIRTTGISYEQYF
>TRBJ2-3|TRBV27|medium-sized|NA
TGTGCCAGCAGTCCACCCGTCACAGATACGCAGTATTTT
CASSPPVTDTQYF
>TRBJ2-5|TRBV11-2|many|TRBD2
TGTGCCAGCAGCTTGGACTGGGAGGGGACCCAGTACTTC
CASSLDWEGTQYF
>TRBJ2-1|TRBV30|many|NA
TGTGCCTGGAGTCCCCCAGGGGCGCCTCCCTACAATGAGCAGTTCTTC
CAWSPPGAPPYNEQFF
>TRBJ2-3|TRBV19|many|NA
TGTGCCAGTAGTCCGGGACACCGCCGCACAGATACGCAGTATTTT
CASSPGHRRTDTQYF
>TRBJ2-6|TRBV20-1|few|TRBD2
TGCAGTGCTAGAACGGGACTAGCGGACCGCTCTGGGGCCAACGTCCTGACTTTC
CSARTGLADRSGANVLTF
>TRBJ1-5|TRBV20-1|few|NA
TGCAGTTATGGCAGGGAAAATCAGCCCCAGCATTTT
CSYGRENQPQHF
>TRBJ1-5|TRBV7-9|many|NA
TGTGCCAGCGGACTGAGCAATCAGCCCCAGCATTTT
CASGLSNQPQHF
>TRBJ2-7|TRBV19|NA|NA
TGTGCCAGTAGTATTCAGGACCCCGCCGAGCAGTACTTC
CASSIQDPAEQYF
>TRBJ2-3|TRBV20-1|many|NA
TGCAGTGCTCCCGGAGGGAATGGAGATACGCAGTATTTT
CSAPGGNGDTQYF
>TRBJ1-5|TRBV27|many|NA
TGTGCCAGCAGTCCAAGGGACACCAATCAGCCCCAGCATTTT
CASSPRDTNQPQHF
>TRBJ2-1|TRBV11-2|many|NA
TGTGCCAGCAGCTTAGATCCTGTGGTTCAAGCGCAGTTCTTC
CASSLDPVVQAQFF
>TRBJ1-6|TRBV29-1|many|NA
TGCAGCGCCCAGACCGCCACGGATTCACCCCTCCACTTT
CSAQTATDSPLHF
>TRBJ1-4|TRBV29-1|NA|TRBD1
TGCAGCGTCGAGACAGGGTATCACGATGAAAAACTGTTTTTT
CSVETGYHDEKLFF
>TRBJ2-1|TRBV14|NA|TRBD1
TGTGCCAGCAGCCAAGATCCGGGACAGGGGATCGACAATGAGCAGTTCTTC
CASSQDPGQGIDNEQFF
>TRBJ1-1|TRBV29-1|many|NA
TGCAGCGTTGGGGCGGGGCCGAACACTGAAGCTTTCTTT
CSVGAGPNTEAFF
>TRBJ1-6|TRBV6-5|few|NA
TGTGCCAGCAGTTACTCTCAGTCAGGGGTGGATGATTCACCCCTCCACTTT
CASSYSQSGVDDSPLHF
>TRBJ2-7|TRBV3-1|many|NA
TGTGCCAGCAAGGGCGACGGTACCTACGAGCAGTACTTC
CASKGDGTYEQYF
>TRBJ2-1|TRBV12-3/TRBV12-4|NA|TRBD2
TGTGCCAGCACTCCTAGCGGGAGAGTGGCCTACAATGAGCAGTTCTTC
CASTPSGRVAYNEQFF
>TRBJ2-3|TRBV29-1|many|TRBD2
TGCAGCGTTGCGGGGGGGAAGGGAAATACGCAGTATTTT
CSVAGGKGNTQYF
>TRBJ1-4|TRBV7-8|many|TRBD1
TGTGCCAGCAGCACCCAGGGGGCCGGGGAAAAACTGTTTTTT
CASSTQGAGEKLFF
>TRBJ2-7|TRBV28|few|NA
TGTGCCAGCAGTGTCAGCGGGTTCTCGTACGAGCAGTACTTC
CASSVSGFSYEQYF
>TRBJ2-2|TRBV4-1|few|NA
TGCGCCAGCAGCCAAGATCTGCTCCGTCCCACCGGGGAGCTGTTTTTT
CASSQDLLRPTGELFF
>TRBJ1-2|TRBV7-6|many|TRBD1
TGTGCCAGCAGCTTAGCCCCAGACAGGGTGGGAAACTATGGCTACACCTTC
CASSLAPDRVGNYGYTF
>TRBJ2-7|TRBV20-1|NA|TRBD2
TGCAGTGCTCTCACCTCGTTAGCGGGAGGGTCTGGCGAGCAGTACTTC
CSALTSLAGGSGEQYF
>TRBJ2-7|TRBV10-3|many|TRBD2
TGTGCCATCAGTGTGACTAGCGGGAGCGGCGAGCAGTACTTC
CAISVTSGSGEQYF
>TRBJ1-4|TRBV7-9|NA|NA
TGTGCCAGCAGCTTATCTCCTAATGAAAAACTGTTTTTT
CASSLSPNEKLFF
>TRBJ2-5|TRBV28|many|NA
TGTGCCAGCAGTTCCCCAAAAGAGACCCAGTACTTC
CASSSPKETQYF
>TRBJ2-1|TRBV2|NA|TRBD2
TGTGCCAGCACCCGATGGACTAGCGGGAGGGTTGAGCAGTTCTTC
CASTRWTSGRVEQFF
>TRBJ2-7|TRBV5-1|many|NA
TGCGCCAGCAGCACGTTCCCCAGGGACGAGCAGTACTTC
CASSTFPRDEQYF
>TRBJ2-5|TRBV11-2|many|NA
TGTGCCAGCAGCTTAATTCGCGGTATCCAAGAGACCCAGTACTTC
CASSLIRGIQETQYF
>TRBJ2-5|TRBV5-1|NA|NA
TGCGCCAGCAGCTTGTCAACAAGGAAGGAGACCCAGTACTTC
CASSLSTRKETQYF
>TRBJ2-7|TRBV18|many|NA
TGTGCCAGCTCACCACCTGCAGGACGGGACGAGCAGTACTTC
CASSPPAGRDEQYF
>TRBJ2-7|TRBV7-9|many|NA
TGTGCCAGCAGCTTAGCAGGCTTACATCGAACCTACGAGCAGTACTTC
CASSLAGLHRTYEQYF
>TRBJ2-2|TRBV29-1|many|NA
TGCAGCGTTGAAATCAGCTCCACCGGGGAGCTGTTTTTT
CSVEISSTGELFF
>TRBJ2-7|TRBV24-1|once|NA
TGTGCCACCAGTGATCAGGGTCCCTATGCCTACGAGCAGTACTTC
CATSDQGPYAYEQYF
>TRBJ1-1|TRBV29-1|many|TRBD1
TGCAGCGTACGGACAGGGGGCAACACTGAAGCTTTCTTT
CSVRTGGNTEAFF
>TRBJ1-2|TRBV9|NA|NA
TGTGCCAGCAGCGTAGCCGGGGTAAACTATGGCTACACCTTC
CASSVAGVNYGYTF